One sample yielded the 26 T cell receptor beta chains listed below, sequenced in a study of cytomegalovirus exposure and HLA in healthy donors. PCR used 60 Vbeta primers and 13 Jbeta primers. Assay used: immunoSEQ multiplex PCR; TCRdb lists only in-frame clones, some missing. The table has about 97,000 clones, approximately 77% seen once. The sample comprised PBMCs. These receptors were obtained from a male donor in good health and CMV-seropositive.

V usage is TRBV6-5 and J usage is TRBJ2-2, with 8 bases identical to TRBD1. The CDR3 extends over 15 amino acids. Unmatched junction bases numbered 7, after V lost 7 bases and J lost 3 bases. In germline, CDR1 is MNHEY, CDR2 SVGAGI. CDR3 region: CASTLDRVDTGELFF. DNA of the CDR3: TGTGCCAGCACCCTGGACAGGGTTGACACCGGGGAGCTGTTTTTT.

This rearrangement joins TRBV6-4 to TRBJ1-5; 8 nucleotides agree with TRBD1. Germline loops: CDR1 MRHNA, CDR2 SNTAGT. The CDR3 is made up of 17 amino acids. Trimming cost V 5 bases and J 4 bases; bases outside gene matches: 13. The CDR3, as DNA: TGTGCCAGCAGTACGTGGACAGGGAGTATGGCAAATCAGCCCCAGCATTTT. Its protein product is CASSTWTGSMANQPQHF.

This clone turned up a few times. The rearrangement joins TRBV7-3 to TRBJ2-7; a weak D match, TRBD2 (6 bases). The CDR3 loop spans 15 amino acids. Trimming cost V 5 bases and J 0 bases, with 14 bases left between them. Germline CDR1 reads SGHTA; CDR2 reads FQGTGA. CDR3 region: CASSQKRRGSYEQYF. The DNA of the CDR3 is TGTGCCAGCAGCCAAAAGCGGAGGGGCTCCTACGAGCAGTACTTC. The complete variable domain, with remaining parts taken from reference TRBV7-3 and TRBJ2-7, reads GAGVSQTPSNKVTEKGKYVELRCDPISGHTALYWYRQSLGQGPEFLIYFQGTGAADDSGLPNDRFFAVRPEGSVSTLKIQRTERGDSAVYLCASSQKRRGSYEQYFGPGTRLTVT.

V gene TRBV29-1 combines with J gene TRBJ2-3, with D perhaps matching TRBD2 (5 bases). CDR1 and CDR2 (germline): SQVTM, ANQGSEA. Trimming removed 8 bases at V and 6 bases at J, with 18 bases between. The CDR3 has 13 amino acids. CDR3 loop: CSTRTSRVDTQYF. The DNA for the CDR3 is TGCAGCACTAGGACTTCCCGAGTGGATACGCAGTATTTT.

The chain links TRBV27 to TRBJ1-2; the D gene is possibly TRBD1 (5 bases). The CDR3 runs 12 residues. V lost 5 bases and J lost 8, with 12 bases in between. CDR1 is MNHEY and CDR2 is SMNVEV in the germline V gene (reference sequence). The CDR3 coding sequence is TGTGCCAGCAGTCACGGGGGGTCAGGCTACACCTTC. Translated: CASSHGGSGYTF.

The genes are TRBV11-2 and TRBJ2-3, with a weak D call TRBD1 (6 bases). This CDR3 has 14 amino acids. In germline, CDR1 is SGHAT, CDR2 FQNNGV. V lost 5 bases and J lost 5, with 14 bases in between. Here the CDR3 DNA reads TGTGCCAGCAGCGATTCCTCCAGGGGAGATACGCAGTATTTT. Its protein is CASSDSSRGDTQYF. Looking up the rest from reference TRBV11-2 and TRBJ2-3 gives the full variable domain: EAGVAQSPRYKIIEKRQSVAFWCNPISGHATLYWYQQILGQGPKLLIQFQNNGVVDDSQLPKDRFSAERLKGVDSTLKIQPAKLEDSAVYLCASSDSSRGDTQYFGPGTRLTVL.

The V and J genes are TRBV5-8 and TRBJ2-1, with 11 bases that match TRBD2. Germline V gene sequence: CDR1 SGHTS, CDR2 YDEGEE. V gave up 4 bases and J gave up 5 bases; unmatched junction bases: 17. This CDR3 has 19 amino acids. Here the CDR3 DNA reads TGTGCCAGCAGCCCAGAACCGGGCCAGGGACTAGCGGTGAACAATGAGCAGTTCTTC. It yields the protein CASSPEPGQGLAVNNEQFF. The variable domain in full, completed from reference TRBV5-8 and TRBJ2-1, reads EAGVTQSPTHLIKTRGQQATLRCSPISGHTSVYWYQQALGLGLQFLLWYDEGEERNRGNFPPRFSGRQFPNYSSELNVNALELEDSALYLCASSPEPGQGLAVNNEQFFGPGTRLTVL.

This chain links TRBV7-8 with TRBJ1-2; the D is unclear. Trimming stripped 5 bases from V and 0 bases from J, with 10 bases between. From germline, CDR1 is SGHVS and CDR2 FQNEAQ. CDR3 length: 14 residues. CDR3 in amino acids: CASSISTANYGYTF. The CDR3 DNA reads as TGTGCCAGCAGCATCTCCACAGCTAACTATGGCTACACCTTC.

The chain carries TRBV30 and TRBJ2-1, with D possibly matching TRBD2 (6 bases). This CDR3 has 13 residues. Trimming took off 8 bases at V and 12 bases at J, with 23 bases between the two ends. Looked up from germline, CDR1 is GTSNPN and CDR2 is SVGIG (reference sequence). CDR3 residues: CATTGGAWSAQFF. The CDR3 nucleotides read TGTGCCACAACCGGCGGGGCCTGGTCAGCGCAGTTCTTC.

CDR3: CASSYFPSLADTQYF. The CDR3 DNA follows: TGTGCCAGCAGTTACTTCCCCTCCCTCGCAGATACGCAGTATTTT. V is TRBV6-5 and J is TRBJ2-3, with unresolved D. The CDR3 is 15 amino acids. Trimming stripped 1 base from V and 4 bases from J, with 12 bases between. In germline, CDR1 is MNHEY, CDR2 SVGAGI.

This clone has just a few counts. The chain recombines TRBV5-6 with TRBJ2-7; TRBD2 agrees at 11 bases. The CDR3 totals 15 residues. The germline gives CDR1 SGHDT, CDR2 YYEEEE. V trimming: 3 bases; J trimming: 1 base; junction bases outside the gene matches: 3. CDR3 loop: CASSSLAGGSYEQYF. As DNA, the CDR3 is TGTGCCAGCAGCTCTTTAGCGGGAGGGTCCTACGAGCAGTACTTC. The whole variable domain, filled in from reference TRBV5-6 and TRBJ2-7, reads DAGVTQSPTHLIKTRGQQVTLRCSPKSGHDTVSWYQQALGQGPQFIFQYYEEEERQRGNFPDRFSGHQFPNYSSELNVNALLLGDSALYLCASSSLAGGSYEQYFGPGTRLTVT.

This clone was seen once. V and J are TRBV27 and TRBJ1-2, with D maybe TRBD1 (5 bases). V was trimmed by 5 bases and J by 0 bases, leaving 13 bases between them. Germline V lookup: CDR1 MNHEY, CDR2 SMNVEV (reference sequence). The CDR3 is made up of 15 amino acids. This chain's CDR3 is CASSPLDRANYGYTF. CDR3 nucleotide sequence: TGTGCCAGCAGTCCCCTTGACAGAGCTAACTATGGCTACACCTTC.

This chain uses TRBV28 with TRBJ2-7, with TRBD2 identical over 8 bases. Trimming cost V 8 bases and J 2 bases; bases outside gene matches: 8. From germline, CDR1 is MDHEN and CDR2 SYDVKM. The CDR3 has 14 residues. The CDR3 DNA is TGTGCCAGCCGAACGGGAGGGTCTACCTACGAGCAGTACTTC. It encodes CASRTGGSTYEQYF.

The count of this clone is one. The chain has TRBV18 and TRBJ2-7; TRBD2 agrees at 8 bases. J was trimmed by 7 bases and V by 5 bases; bases with no gene match: 10. Per germline, CDR1 KGHSH and CDR2 LQKENI. The CDR3 runs to 14 residues. CDR3 sequence reads: CASSMGLGGREQYF. CDR3 bases: TGTGCCAGCTCAATGGGACTAGGAGGGCGGGAGCAGTACTTC.

V gene TRBV6-1 combines with J gene TRBJ2-5; maybe TRBD2 (6 bases). The CDR3 spans 13 residues. CDR1 and CDR2 (germline): MNHNS, SASEGT. V lost 5 bases and J 4 bases, leaving 11 bases between the germline ends. CDR3 DNA: TGTGCCAGCAGTCCGTCCGGGGGAGAGACCCAGTACTTC. Translation gives CASSPSGGETQYF.

This clone appeared once. The chain recombines TRBV9 with TRBJ1-5, with D unclear. Germline-derived CDR1 and CDR2 are SGDLS and YYNGEE. The CDR3 runs to 12 residues. V was clipped by 7 bases and J by 7 bases, with 12 bases between them. CDR3 sequence: CASGGSRQPQHF. The CDR3 DNA reads as TGTGCCAGCGGCGGTTCGAGACAGCCCCAGCATTTT.

The chain employs TRBV7-2 and TRBJ2-5; 8 positions agree with TRBD2. The CDR3 has 15 residues. The trim removed 8 bases at V and 4 bases at J, leaving 12 bases unmatched. CDR1 is SGHTA and CDR2 is FQGNSA in the germline V gene. The CDR3 DNA reads TGTGCCAGCTCTCCGAGGACGGGAGGGGGAGAGACCCAGTACTTC. It is translated as CASSPRTGGGETQYF.

The chain is built from TRBV7-9 and TRBJ1-5, with D possibly being TRBD1 (6 bases). The CDR3 is 15 amino acids. Germline V CDR1 and CDR2: SEHNR, FQNEAQ (reference sequence). V shed 5 bases and J shed 5 bases, with 16 bases lying between them. The CDR3 nucleotides read TGTGCCAGCAGCGTGGGACAAATAACCGATCAGCCCCAGCATTTT. Translated, it gives CASSVGQITDQPQHF.

The J gene is TRBJ1-1, the V gene TRBV7-3; D is ambiguous. The CDR3 is 12 residues long. V was shortened by 5 bases and J by 4 bases, with 8 bases between the two germline ends. Germline CDR1 SGHTA, CDR2 FQGTGA. The CDR3 region has the DNA TGTGCCAGCAGCGCGCGGGGCACTGAAGCTTTCTTT. This gives the protein CASSARGTEAFF.

The rearrangement joins TRBV19 to TRBJ2-3, with 13 bases identical to TRBD2. The CDR3 contains 16 residues. The V gene's germline CDR1 is LNHDA and CDR2 SQIVND (reference sequence). J gave up 6 bases and V 5 bases, and 8 bases lay outside the gene matches. This CDR3 is CASSSWTSGRPDTQYF. Here the CDR3 DNA reads TGTGCCAGTAGTTCATGGACTAGCGGGAGACCGGATACGCAGTATTTT.

The chain couples TRBV14 to TRBJ2-3, with 8 bases identical to TRBD1. The J segment lost 4 bases and the V segment lost 6 bases, leaving 9 bases of the junction unmatched. In germline, CDR1 is SGHDN, CDR2 FVKESK. The CDR3 extends over 15 amino acids. The CDR3 nucleotides are TGTGCCAGCAGGTCAACGGCCAGGGGGCCAGATACGCAGTATTTT. Its protein is CASRSTARGPDTQYF.

CDR3 loop: CASSLSPRGTQETQYF. As DNA, the CDR3 is TGTGCCAGCAGTTTATCCCCCCGTGGCACACAAGAGACCCAGTACTTC. V usage is TRBV27 and J usage is TRBJ2-5; D uncertain. The CDR3 runs 16 residues. Deletions cut 0 bases from V and 2 bases from J, with 13 bases between. Germline CDR1 is MNHEY and CDR2 is SMNVEV (reference sequence).

This chain joins TRBV7-2 and TRBJ2-5, with 12 bases identical to TRBD2. V trimming: 5 bases; J trimming: 5 bases; junction bases outside the gene matches: 9. The germline gives CDR1 SGHTA, CDR2 FQGNSA. The CDR3 is 16 amino acids. DNA of the CDR3: TGTGCCAGCAGCCCTGGGACTAGCGGGCTTGGGGAGACCCAGTACTTC. Translation: CASSPGTSGLGETQYF.

This clone turned up a few times. The chain couples TRBV6-6 to TRBJ2-3, with a tentative D call TRBD1 (5 bases). The V gene lost 7 bases and the J gene lost 2 bases, with 10 bases spanning the gap. Per the germline V gene, CDR1 is MNHNY and CDR2 is SVGAGI (reference sequence). The length of the CDR3 is 13 residues. As DNA, the CDR3 is TGTGCCAGCACTCTGACAGTCACAGATACGCAGTATTTT. It is translated as CASTLTVTDTQYF.

The gene calls are TRBV7-6 and TRBJ2-5, with 13 bases aligning to TRBD2. V lost 5 bases and J lost 4; bases outside the gene matches: 4. The CDR3 loop spans 15 amino acids. Germline V lookup: CDR1 SGHVS, CDR2 FNYEAQ. CDR3 region: CASSTWTSGRETQYF. The CDR3, as DNA: TGTGCCAGCAGCACCTGGACTAGCGGGAGAGAGACCCAGTACTTC.

The chain is built from TRBV6-5 and TRBJ1-2; D might be TRBD1 (5 bases). The ends were cut back, 0 bases at V and 3 bases at J, with 14 bases in the middle. CDR1 and CDR2 from the germline V gene are MNHEY and SVGAGI. This CDR3 has 16 residues. The CDR3 coding sequence is TGTGCCAGCAGTTACTCGAGACAGTGGGGTGACTATGGCTACACCTTC. Protein sequence: CASSYSRQWGDYGYTF.